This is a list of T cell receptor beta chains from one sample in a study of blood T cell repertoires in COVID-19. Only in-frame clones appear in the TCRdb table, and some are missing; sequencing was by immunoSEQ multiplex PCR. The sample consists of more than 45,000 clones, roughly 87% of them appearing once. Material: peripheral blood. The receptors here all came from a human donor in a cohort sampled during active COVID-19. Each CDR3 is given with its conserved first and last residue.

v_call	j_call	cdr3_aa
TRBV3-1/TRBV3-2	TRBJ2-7	CASSQEVTAAGEQYF
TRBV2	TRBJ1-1	CASRDWNTEAFF
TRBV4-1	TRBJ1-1	CASSQAQGPTEAFF
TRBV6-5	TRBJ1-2	CASRQGGSDYGYTF
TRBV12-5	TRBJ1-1	CASGVGGLNTEAFF
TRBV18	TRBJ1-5	CASSPGQGNQPQHF
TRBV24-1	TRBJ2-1	CATSDLVRGSEQFF
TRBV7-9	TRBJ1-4	CASSFPGEKLFF
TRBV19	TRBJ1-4	CASSTARGQNEKLFF
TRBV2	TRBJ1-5	CASKPRNNQPQHF
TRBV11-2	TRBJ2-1	CASSFRQGAYEQFF
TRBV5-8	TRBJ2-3	CASSSGTGGTDTQYF
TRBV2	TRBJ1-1	CASSRDTEAFF
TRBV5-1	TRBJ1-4	CASSLAGTGREKLFF
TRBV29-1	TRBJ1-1	CSARQGYTEAFF
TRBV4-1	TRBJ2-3	CASSQDGLAGAADTQYF
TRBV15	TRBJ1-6	CATSRERTGGFSPLHF
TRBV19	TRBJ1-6	CASRAGFDNSPLHF
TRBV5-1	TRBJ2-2	CASSVSGTGKATGELFF
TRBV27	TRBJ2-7	CASSLKAGRKNIGEQYF
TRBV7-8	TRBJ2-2	CASSYSGGRAGELFF
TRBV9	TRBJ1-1	CASSRDRGGTEAFF
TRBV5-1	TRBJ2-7	CASHRTGAKYTEQYF
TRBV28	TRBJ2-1	CASSTPTYNEQFF
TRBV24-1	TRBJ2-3	CATSYSGTTDTQYF
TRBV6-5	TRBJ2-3	CASSYTRKTDTQYF
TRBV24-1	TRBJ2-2	CATSVSSGRVNTGELFF
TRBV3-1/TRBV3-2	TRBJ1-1	CASSLRKVGGFTNTEAFF
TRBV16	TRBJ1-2	CASSRRQTHYGYTF
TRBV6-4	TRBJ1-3	CASSLDRTSGNTIYF
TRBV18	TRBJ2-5	CASSPPGAGTQYF
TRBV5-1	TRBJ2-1	CASSLAVPSSYNEQFF
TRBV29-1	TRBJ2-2	CSARQGAGTGELFF
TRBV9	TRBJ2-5	CASSVEGSQTQYF
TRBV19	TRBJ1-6	CASEQSSYNSPLHF
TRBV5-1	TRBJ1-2	CASSLVAESGYTF
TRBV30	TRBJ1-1	CAWSVHRNTEAFF
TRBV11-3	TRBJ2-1	CASSLVVAGGQDNEQFF
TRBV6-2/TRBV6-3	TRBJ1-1	CASSGQRDRPPSEAFF
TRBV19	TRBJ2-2	CASSIQLAVTGELFF
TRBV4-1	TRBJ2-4	CASSPQPGHRNIQYF
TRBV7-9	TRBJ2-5	CASSFLVQETQYF
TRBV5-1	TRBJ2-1	CASSLQSGLAGDEQFF
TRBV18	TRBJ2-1	CASSPGTKYNEQFF
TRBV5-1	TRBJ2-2	CASRNQGASGTGELFF
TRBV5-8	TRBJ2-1	CASRGPGRSGEQFF
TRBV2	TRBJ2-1	CASNPGGPSRQFF
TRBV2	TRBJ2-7	CASSLDRSQSYEQYF
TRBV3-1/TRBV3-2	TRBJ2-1	CASSSEVGGFYNEQFF
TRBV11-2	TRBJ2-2	CASSLGRDRGRNGELFF
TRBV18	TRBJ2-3	CASSPGGDGTDTQYF
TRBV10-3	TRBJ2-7	CAISGLREAHEQYF
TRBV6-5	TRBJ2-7	CASTAGTGAYEQYF
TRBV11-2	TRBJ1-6	CASGTGYPYNSPLHF
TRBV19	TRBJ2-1	CASSIEWGTSGSSYNEQFF